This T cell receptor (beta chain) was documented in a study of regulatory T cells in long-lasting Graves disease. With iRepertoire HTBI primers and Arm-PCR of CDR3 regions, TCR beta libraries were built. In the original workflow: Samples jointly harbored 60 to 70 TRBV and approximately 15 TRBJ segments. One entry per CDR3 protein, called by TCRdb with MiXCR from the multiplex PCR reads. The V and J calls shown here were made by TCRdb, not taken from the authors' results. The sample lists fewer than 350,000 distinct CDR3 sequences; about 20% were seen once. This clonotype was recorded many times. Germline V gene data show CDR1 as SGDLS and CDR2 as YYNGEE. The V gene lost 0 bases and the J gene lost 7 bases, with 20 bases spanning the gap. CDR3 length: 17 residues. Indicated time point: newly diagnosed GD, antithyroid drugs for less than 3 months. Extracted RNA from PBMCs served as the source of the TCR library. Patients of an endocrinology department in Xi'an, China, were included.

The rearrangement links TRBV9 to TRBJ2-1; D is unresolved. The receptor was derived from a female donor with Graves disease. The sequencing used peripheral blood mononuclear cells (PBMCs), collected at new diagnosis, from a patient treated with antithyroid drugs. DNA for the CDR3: TGTGCCAGCAGCGTAGCGGCAGTCTGGGTCCCCCTTAATGAGCAGTTCTTC. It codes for CASSVAAVWVPLNEQFF.